This T cell receptor (beta chain) was sequenced during a study of beta chain features in type 1 diabetes. Study findings and constraints: Moderate yet significant TCRB CDR3 shortening was seen in Type 1 diabetes patients in all four CD4+ subsets.

TCRB transcripts that were expressed got sequenced, as all of the isolated RNA had been reverse transcribed. TCRdb's copy holds only in-frame clones and misses some; the assay was immunoSEQ multiplex PCR. Found here are hundreds of thousands of clones, around 13% of them singletons; the top ten hold about 0.01%. In its sample, this clone was seen a few times. Antigen: not known. Trimming left V 5 bases short and J 0 bases short, with 7 bases between. This CDR3 has 13 residues. Per the germline V gene, CDR1 is SGHAT and CDR2 is FQNNGV. The receptor was derived from a woman in her late teens or twenties with type 1 diabetes. The rearrangement uses TRBV11-2 and TRBJ1-2; a possible D gene is TRBD1 (6 bases). The sequenced material came from naive CD4+ T cells from blood. The CDR3 loop is CASSGQPNYGYTF. The CDR3 DNA reads as TGTGCCAGCAGCGGACAGCCTAACTATGGCTACACCTTC.